The present T cell receptor (beta chain) was sequenced within a study of blood T cell repertoires in COVID-19. Study background: Samples came from the United States, Italy and Spain, spanning acute and convalescent COVID-19. Sources were T cells, B-cell-depleted T cells, or PBMCs; the material itself was cDNA or gDNA.

V dropped 0 bases and J dropped 6 bases, with 18 bases sitting between them. The CDR3 is made up of 17 amino acids. Germline assignment: CDR1 SGDLS and CDR2 YYNGEE. Source study methods: Nucleated cell number was recorded as an estimate derived from reference gene primer amplification. TCRdb's table, derived via immunoSEQ multiplex PCR, lists solely in-frame clones and lacks some. The V and J calls and clone size come from that table; D and trimming were worked out from the DNA. The sample yields about 16,000 clones, 85% to 90% seen once. The sequenced sample consisted of peripheral blood. The sequence was obtained from a human donor with active COVID-19. The donor label of this sample is uncertain. The V gene is TRBV9, the J gene TRBJ2-2; TRBD2 is a possible D gene (7 bases). The CDR3 sequence: CASSVEGGILSAGELFF. The CDR3 region has the DNA TGTGCCAGCAGCGTAGAGGGGGGGATCCTGAGCGCCGGGGAGCTGTTTTTT.